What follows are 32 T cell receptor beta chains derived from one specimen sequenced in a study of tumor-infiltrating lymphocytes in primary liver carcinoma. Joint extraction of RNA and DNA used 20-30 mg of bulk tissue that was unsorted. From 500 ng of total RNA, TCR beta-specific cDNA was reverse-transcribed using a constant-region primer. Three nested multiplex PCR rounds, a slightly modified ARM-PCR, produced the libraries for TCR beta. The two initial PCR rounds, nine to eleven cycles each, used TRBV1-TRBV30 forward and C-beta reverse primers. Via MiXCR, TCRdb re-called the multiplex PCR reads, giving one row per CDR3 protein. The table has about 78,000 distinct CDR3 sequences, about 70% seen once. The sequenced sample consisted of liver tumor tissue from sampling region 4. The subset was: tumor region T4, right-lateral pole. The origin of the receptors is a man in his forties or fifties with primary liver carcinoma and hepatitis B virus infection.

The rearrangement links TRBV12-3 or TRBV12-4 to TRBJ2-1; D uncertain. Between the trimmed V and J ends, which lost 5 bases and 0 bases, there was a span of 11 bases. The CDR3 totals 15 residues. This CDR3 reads CASSTSSDSYNEQFF. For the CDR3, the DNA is TGTGCCAGCAGTACTTCCAGCGACTCCTACAATGAGCAGTTCTTC.

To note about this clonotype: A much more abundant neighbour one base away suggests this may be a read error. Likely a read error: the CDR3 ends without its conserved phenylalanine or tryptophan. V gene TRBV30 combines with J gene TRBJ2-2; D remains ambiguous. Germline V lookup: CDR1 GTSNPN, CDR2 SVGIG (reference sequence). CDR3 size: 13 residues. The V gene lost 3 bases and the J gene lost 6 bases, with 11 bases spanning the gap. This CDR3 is CAWSKNLAGELFS. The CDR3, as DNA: TGTGCCTGGAGCAAGAACCTAGCCGGGGAGCTGTTTTCT.

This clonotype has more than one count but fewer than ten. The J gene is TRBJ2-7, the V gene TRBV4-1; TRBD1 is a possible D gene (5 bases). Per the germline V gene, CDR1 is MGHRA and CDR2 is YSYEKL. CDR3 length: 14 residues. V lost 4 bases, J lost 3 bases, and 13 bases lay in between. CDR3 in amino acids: CASSLQAGRYEQYF. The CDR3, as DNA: TGCGCCAGCAGCCTCCAGGCAGGGCGCTACGAGCAGTACTTC.

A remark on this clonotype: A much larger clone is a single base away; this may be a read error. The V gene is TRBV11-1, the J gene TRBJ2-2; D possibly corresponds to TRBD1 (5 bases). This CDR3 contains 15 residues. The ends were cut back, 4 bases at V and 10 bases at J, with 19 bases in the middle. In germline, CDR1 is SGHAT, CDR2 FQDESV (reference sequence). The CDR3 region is CASSYTGPFSVELFF. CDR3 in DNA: TGTGCCAGCAGCTATACAGGACCTTTCTCCGTGGAGCTGTTTTTT.

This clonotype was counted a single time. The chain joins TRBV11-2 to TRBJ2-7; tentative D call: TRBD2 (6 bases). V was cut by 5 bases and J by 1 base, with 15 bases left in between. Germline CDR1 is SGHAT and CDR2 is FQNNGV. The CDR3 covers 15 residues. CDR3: CASSLGGTQSYEQYF. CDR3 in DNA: TGTGCCAGCAGCCTCGGTGGGACTCAATCCTACGAGCAGTACTTC.

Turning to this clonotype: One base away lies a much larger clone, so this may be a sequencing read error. CDR3 sequence reads: CAIREDPGANYGYTF. CDR3 bases: TGTGCCATCAGAGAAGACCCGGGGGCTAACTATGGCTACACCTTC. The gene calls are TRBV10-3 and TRBJ1-2, with D possibly TRBD1 on 5 matching bases. Trimming shortened V by 6 bases and J by 0 bases, and 14 bases separated the two germline ends. Germline V CDR1 and CDR2: ENHRY, SYGVKD. There are 15 residues in the CDR3.

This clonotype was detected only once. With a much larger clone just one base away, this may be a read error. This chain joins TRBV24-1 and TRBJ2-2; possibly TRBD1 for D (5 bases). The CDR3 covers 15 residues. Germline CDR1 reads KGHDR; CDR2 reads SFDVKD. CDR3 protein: CAISDLSRDTGELFF. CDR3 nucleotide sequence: TGTGCCATCAGTGATTTAAGCAGGGACACCGGGGAGCTGTTTTTT.

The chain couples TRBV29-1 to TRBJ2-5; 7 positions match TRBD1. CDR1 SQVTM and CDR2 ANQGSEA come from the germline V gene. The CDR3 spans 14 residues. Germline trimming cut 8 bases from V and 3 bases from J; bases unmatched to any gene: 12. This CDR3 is CSYRRTGLEETQYF. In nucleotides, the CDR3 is TGCAGCTACCGACGGACAGGACTGGAAGAGACCCAGTACTTC.

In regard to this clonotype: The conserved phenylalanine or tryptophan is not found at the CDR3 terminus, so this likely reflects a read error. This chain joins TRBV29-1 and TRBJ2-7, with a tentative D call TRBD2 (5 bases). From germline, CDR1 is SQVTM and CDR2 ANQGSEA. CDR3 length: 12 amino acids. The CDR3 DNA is TGTAGCGTCGGATCACCACCCAACGAGCAGTACTCC. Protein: CSVGSPPNEQYS.

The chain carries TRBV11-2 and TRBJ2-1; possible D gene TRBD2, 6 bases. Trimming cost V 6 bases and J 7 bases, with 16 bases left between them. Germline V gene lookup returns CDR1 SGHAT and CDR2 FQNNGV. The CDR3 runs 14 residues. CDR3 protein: CASRSAGPENEQFF. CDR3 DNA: TGTGCCAGCAGATCAGCGGGTCCTGAGAATGAGCAGTTCTTC.

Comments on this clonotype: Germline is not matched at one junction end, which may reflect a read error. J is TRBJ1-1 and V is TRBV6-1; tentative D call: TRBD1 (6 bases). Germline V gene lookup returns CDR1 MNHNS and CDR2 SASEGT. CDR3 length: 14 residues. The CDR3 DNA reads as TGTGCCAACAGTGCGATGAGGGGGAACACTGTAGCTTTCTTT. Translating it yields CANSAMRGNTVAFF.

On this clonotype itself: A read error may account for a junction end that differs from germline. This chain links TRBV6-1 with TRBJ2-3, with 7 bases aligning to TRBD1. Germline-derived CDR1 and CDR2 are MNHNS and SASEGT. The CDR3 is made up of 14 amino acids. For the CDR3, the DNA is TGCGCCAGCAGTGCGACAGGGTTCGCAGATACGCAGTATTTT. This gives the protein CASSATGFADTQYF.

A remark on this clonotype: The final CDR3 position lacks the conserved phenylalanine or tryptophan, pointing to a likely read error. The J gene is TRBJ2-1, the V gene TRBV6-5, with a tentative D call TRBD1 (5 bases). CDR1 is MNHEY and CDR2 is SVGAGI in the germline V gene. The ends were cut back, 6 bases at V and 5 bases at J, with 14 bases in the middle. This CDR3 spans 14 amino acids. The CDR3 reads CASRIYRTDNEQFL. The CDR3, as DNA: TGTGCCAGCAGGATATACAGGACCGACAATGAGCAGTTCCTC.

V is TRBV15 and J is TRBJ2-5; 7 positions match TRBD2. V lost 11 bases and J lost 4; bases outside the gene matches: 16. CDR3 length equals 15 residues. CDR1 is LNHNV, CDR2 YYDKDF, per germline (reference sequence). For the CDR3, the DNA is TGTGCCGTAAGAACTAGTGGGAGGGCCCGAGAGACCCAGTACTTC. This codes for CAVRTSGRARETQYF.

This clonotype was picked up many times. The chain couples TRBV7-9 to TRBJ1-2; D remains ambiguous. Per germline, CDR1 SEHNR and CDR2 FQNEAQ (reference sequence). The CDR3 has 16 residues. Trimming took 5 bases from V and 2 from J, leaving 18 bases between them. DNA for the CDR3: TGTGCCAGCAGCCCTTACAAGCTGGGAGGGAACTATGGCTACACCTTC. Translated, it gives CASSPYKLGGNYGYTF.

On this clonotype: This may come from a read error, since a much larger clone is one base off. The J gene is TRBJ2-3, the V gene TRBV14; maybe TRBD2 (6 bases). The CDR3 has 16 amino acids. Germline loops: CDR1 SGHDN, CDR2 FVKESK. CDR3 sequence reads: CASNQEGTSFTDTQYF. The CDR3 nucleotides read TGTGCCAGCAACCAAGAGGGGACTTCATTCACAGATACGCAGTATTTT.

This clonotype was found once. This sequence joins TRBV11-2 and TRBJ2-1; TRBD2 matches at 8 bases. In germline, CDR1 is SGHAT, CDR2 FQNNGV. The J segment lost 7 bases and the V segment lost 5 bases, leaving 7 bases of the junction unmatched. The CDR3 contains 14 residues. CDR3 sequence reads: CASSLTSGGNEQFF. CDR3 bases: TGTGCCAGCAGCCTAACTAGCGGCGGAAATGAGCAGTTCTTC.

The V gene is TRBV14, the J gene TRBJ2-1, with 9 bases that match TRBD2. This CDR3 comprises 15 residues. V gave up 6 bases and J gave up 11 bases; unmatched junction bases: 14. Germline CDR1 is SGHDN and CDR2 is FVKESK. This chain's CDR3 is CASSAVAGAYDKQFF. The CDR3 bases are TGTGCCAGCAGTGCCGTAGCGGGAGCCTACGACAAGCAGTTCTTC.

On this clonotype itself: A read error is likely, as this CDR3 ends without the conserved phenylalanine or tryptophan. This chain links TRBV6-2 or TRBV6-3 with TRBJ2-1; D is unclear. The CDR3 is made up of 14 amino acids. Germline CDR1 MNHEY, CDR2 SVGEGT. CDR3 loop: CASGYSSSPDEQFL. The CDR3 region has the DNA TGTGCCAGCGGTTACTCCTCGTCCCCCGATGAGCAGTTCCTC.

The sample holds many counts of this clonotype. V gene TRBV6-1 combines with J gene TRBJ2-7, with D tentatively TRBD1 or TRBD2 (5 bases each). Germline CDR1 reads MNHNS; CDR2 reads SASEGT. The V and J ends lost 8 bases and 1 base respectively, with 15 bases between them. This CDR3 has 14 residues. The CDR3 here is CASSQGPRSYEQYF. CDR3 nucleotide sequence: TGTGCCAGCTCGCAGGGACCCAGGTCCTACGAGCAGTACTTC.

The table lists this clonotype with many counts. The CDR3 coding sequence is TGTGCCTGGAGTGTAGCGGGGAGGGATTACAATGAGCAGTTCTTC. It codes for CAWSVAGRDYNEQFF. The chain links TRBV30 to TRBJ2-1; 7 bases match TRBD2. V dropped 0 bases and J dropped 4; count of bases not matched to a gene: 6. Germline lookup yields CDR1 GTSNPN and CDR2 SVGIG (reference sequence). CDR3 length equals 15 residues.

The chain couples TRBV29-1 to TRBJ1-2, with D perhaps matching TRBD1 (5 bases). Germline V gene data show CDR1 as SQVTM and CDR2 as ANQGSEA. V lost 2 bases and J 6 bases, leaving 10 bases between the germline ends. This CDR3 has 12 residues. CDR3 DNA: TGCAGCGTTGAAAGTGACAGAGATGGCTACACCTTC. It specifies CSVESDRDGYTF.

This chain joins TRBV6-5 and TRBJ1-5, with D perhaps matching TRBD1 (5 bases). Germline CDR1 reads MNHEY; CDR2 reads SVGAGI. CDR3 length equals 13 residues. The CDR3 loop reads CAVGDASNQPQHF. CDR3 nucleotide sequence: TGTGCGGTCGGGGACGCTAGCAATCAGCCCCAGCATTTT.

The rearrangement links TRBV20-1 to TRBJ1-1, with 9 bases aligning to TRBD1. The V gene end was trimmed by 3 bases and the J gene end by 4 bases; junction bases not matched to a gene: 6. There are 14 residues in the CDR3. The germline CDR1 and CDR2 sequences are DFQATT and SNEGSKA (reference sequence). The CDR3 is CSARDRGSSTEAFF. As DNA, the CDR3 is TGCAGTGCTAGGGACAGGGGATCTAGCACTGAAGCTTTCTTT.

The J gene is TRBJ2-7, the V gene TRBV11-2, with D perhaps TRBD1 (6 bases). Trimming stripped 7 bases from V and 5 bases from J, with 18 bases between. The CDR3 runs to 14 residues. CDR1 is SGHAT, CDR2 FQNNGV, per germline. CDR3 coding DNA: TGTGCCAGCATCTTGAGACAGGTAGACCACGAGCAGTACTTC. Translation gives CASILRQVDHEQYF.

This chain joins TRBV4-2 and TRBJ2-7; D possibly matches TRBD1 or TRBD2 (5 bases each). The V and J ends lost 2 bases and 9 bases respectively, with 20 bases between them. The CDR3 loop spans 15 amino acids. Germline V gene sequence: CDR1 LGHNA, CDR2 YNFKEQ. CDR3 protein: CASSQLGTAVGGQYF. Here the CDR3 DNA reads TGTGCCAGCAGCCAACTCGGGACCGCAGTTGGCGGGCAGTACTTC.

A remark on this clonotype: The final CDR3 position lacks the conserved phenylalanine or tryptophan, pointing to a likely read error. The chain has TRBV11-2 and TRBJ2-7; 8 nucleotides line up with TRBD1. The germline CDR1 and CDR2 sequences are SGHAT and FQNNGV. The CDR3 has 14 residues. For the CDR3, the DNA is TGTGCCAGCAGCTCAGGACAGGGCGGTCACGAACAGTACCTC. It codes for CASSSGQGGHEQYL.

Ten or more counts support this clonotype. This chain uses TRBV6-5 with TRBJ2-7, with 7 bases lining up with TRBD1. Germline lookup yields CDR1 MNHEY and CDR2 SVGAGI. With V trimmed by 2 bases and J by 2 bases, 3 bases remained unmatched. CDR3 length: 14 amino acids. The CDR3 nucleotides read TGTGCCAGCAGTTACAAGGGGGCCACCTACGAGCAGTACTTC. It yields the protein CASSYKGATYEQYF.

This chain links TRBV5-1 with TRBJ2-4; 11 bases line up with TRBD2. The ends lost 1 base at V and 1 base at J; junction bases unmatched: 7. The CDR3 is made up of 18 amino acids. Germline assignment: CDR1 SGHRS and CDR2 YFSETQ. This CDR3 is CASSLTLAGAGAKNIQYF. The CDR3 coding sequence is TGCGCCAGCAGCTTGACACTAGCGGGAGCCGGGGCCAAAAACATTCAGTACTTC.

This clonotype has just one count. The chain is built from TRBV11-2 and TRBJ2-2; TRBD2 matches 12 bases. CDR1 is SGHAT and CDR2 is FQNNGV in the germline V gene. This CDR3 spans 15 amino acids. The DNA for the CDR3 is TGTGTCAACAGCTTAGCTAGCGGGAGGGCCGGGGAGCTGTTTTTT. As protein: CVNSLASGRAGELFF.

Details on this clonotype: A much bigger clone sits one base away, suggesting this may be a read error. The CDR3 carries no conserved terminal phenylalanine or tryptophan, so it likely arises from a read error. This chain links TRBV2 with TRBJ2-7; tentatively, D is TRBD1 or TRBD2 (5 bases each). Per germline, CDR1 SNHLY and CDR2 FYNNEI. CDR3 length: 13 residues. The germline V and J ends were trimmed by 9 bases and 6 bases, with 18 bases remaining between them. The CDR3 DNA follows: TGTGCCAGGTCCCAGGGAGAAGGACTCGAGCAGTACCTC. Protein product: CARSQGEGLEQYL.

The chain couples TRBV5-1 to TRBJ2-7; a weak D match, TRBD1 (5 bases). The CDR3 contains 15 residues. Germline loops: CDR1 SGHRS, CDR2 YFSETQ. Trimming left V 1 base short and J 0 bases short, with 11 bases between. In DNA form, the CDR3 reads TGCGCCAGCAGCTTGACAGGTGGGAACTCCTACGAGCAGTACTTC. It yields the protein CASSLTGGNSYEQYF. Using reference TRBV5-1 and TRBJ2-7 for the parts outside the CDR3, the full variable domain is KAGVTQTPRYLIKTRGQQVTLSCSPISGHRSVSWYQQTPGQGLQFLFEYFSETQRNKGNFPGRFSGRQFSNSRSEMNVSTLELGDSALYLCASSLTGGNSYEQYFGPGTRLTVT.